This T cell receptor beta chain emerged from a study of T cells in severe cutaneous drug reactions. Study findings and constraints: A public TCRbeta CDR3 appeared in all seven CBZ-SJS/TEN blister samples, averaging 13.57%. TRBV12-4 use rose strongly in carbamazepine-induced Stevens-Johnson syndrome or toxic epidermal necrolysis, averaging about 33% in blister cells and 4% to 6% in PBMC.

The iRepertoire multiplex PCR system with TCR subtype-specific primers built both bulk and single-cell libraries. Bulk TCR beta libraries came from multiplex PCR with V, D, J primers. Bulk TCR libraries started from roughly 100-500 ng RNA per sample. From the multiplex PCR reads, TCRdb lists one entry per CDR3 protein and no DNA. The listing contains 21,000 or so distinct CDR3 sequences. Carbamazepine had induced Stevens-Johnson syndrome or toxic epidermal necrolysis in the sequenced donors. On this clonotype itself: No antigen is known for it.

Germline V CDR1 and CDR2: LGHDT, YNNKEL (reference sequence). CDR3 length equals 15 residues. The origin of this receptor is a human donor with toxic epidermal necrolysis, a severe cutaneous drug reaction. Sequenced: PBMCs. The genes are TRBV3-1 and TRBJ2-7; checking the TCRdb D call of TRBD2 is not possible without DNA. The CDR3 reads CASSPGTSGRNEQYF.